This T cell receptor beta chain was documented in a study of blood T cells in healthy people across ages. Findings and caveats of the study: For the donors, CMV status was unknown and possibly confounded expanded clonotype changes.

This clonotype appeared many times. Its antigen is as yet unknown. The CDR3 totals 12 residues. Germline CDR1 is SQVTM and CDR2 is ANQGSEA. Between the trimmed V and J ends, which lost 6 bases and 5 bases, there was a span of 13 bases. Alongside a J-beta primer mix, a sample-barcoded 5' primer served in a second PCR lasting about 7 to 11 cycles. MiXCR, run by TCRdb on the 5' RACE reads, gives a single entry per CDR3 protein. The sample includes more than 1,000,000 distinct CDR3 sequences, approximately 25% of them seen just once. These same data were also listed under a study on T cells of mothers and their children.

The chain employs TRBV29-1 and TRBJ2-5, with unresolved D. The sequencing input was blood. The origin of this receptor is a girl aged 2 to 9 in good health. The CDR3 sequence: CSVLGKWETQYF. The CDR3 coding sequence is TGCAGCGTCCTGGGGAAGTGGGAGACCCAGTACTTC.